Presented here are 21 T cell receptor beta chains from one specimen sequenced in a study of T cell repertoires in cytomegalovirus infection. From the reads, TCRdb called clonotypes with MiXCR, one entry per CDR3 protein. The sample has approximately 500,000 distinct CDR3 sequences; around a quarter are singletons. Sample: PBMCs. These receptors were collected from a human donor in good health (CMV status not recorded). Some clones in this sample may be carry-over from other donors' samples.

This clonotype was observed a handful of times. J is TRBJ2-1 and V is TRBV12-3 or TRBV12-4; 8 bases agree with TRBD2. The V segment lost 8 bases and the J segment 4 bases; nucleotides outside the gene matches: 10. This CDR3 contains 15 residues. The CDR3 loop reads CASGLAGRGYNEQFF. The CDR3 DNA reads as TGTGCCAGCGGATTAGCGGGAAGGGGATACAATGAGCAGTTCTTC.

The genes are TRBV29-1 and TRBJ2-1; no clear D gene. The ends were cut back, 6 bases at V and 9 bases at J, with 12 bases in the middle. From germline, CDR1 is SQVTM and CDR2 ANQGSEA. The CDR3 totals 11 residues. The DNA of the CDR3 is TGCAGCGTAAGACAATCTGGTGAGCAGTTCTTC. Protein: CSVRQSGEQFF.

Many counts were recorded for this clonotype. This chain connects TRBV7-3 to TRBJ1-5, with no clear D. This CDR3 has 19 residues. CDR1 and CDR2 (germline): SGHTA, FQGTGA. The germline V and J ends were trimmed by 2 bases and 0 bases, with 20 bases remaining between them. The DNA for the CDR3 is TGTGCCAGCAGCTTACCGGGGAAAGTAGACATTGTTAGCAATCAGCCCCAGCATTTT. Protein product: CASSLPGKVDIVSNQPQHF.

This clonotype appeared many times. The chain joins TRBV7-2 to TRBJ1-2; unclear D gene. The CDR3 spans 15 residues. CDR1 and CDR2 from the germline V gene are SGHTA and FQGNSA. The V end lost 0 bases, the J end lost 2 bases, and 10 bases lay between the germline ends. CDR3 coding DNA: TGTGCCAGCAGCTTAGCTCGGACGGAGAACTATGGCTACACCTTC. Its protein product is CASSLARTENYGYTF. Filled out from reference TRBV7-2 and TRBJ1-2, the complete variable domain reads GAGVSQSPSNKVTEKGKDVELRCDPISGHTALYWYRQSLGQGLEFLIYFQGNSAPDKSGLPSDRFSAERTGGSVSTLTIQRTQQEDSAVYLCASSLARTENYGYTFGSGTRLTVV.

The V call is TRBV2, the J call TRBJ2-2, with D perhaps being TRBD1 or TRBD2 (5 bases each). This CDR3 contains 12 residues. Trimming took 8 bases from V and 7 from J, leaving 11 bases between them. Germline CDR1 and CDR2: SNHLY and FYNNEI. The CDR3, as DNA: TGTGCCAGCGGGACGATGTTCGGGGAGCTGTTTTTT. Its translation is CASGTMFGELFF.

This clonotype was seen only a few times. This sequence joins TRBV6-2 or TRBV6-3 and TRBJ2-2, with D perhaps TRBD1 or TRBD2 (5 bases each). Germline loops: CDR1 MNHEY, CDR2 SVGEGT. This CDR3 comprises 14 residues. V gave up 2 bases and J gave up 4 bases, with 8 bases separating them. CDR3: CASSYRGVTGELFF. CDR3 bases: TGTGCCAGCAGTTACCGAGGGGTCACCGGGGAGCTGTTTTTT.

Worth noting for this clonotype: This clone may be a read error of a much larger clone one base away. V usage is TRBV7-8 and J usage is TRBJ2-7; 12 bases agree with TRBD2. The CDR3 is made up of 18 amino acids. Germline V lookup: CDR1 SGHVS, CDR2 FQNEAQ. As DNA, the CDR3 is TGTGCCAGCAGCCTGTACCCGCCTACGACTAGCGGGAGTTACGAGCAGGACTTC. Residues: CASSLYPPTTSGSYEQDF.

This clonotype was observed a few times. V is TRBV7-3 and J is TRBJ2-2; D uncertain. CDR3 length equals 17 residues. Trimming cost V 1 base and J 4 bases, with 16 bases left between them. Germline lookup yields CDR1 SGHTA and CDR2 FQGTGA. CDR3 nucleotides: TGTGCCAGCAGCTTAAAAATGGGCCCCGGGCGCACCGGGGAGCTGTTTTTT. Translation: CASSLKMGPGRTGELFF.

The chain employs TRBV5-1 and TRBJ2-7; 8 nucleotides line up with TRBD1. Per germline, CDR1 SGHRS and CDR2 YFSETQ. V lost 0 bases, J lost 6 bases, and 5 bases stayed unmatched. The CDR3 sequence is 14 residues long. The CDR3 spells CASSLGGQGGEQYV. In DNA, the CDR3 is TGCGCCAGCAGCTTGGGAGGACAGGGCGGCGAGCAGTACGTC.

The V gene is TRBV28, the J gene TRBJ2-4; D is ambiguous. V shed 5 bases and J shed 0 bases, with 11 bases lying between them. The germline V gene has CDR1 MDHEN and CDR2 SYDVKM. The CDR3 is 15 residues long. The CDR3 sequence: CASSRNTVAKNIQYF. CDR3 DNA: TGTGCCAGCAGTCGAAATACAGTAGCCAAAAACATTCAGTACTTC. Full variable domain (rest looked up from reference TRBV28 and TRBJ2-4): DVKVTQSSRYLVKRTGEKVFLECVQDMDHENMFWYRQDPGLGLRLIYFSYDVKMKEKGDIPEGYSVSREKKERFSLILESASTNQTSMYLCASSRNTVAKNIQYFGAGTRLSVL.

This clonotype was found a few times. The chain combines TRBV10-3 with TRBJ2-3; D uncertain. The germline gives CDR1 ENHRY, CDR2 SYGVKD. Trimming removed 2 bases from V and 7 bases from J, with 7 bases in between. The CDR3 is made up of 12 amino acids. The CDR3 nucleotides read TGTGCCATCAGTGAGAACGGGTATACGCAGTATTTT. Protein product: CAISENGYTQYF.

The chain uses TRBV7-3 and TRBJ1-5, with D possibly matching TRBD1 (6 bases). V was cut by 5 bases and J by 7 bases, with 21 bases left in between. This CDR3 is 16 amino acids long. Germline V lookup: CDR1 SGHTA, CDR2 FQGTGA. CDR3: CASSPRSRGFKQPQHF. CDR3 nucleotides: TGTGCCAGCAGCCCAAGGTCCAGGGGTTTTAAACAGCCCCAGCATTTT.

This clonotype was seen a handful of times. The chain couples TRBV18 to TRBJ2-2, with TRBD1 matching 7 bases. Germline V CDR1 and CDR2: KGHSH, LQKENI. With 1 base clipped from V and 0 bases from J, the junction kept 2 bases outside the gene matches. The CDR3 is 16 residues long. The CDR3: CASSPQDRANTGELFF. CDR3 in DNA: TGTGCCAGCTCACCACAAGACAGGGCGAACACCGGGGAGCTGTTTTTT.

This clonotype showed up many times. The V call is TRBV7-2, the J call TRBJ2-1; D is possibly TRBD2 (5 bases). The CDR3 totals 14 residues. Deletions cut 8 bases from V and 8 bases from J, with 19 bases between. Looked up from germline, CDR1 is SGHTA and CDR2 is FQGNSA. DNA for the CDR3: TGTGCCAGCCACCAGAGGCGGTTCGGGGATGAGCAGTTCTTC. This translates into CASHQRRFGDEQFF.

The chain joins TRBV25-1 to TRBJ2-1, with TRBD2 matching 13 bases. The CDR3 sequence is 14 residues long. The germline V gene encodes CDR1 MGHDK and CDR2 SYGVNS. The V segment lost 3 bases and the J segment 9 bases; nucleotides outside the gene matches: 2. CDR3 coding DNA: TGTGCCAGCAGTGAGACTAGCGGGAGGAGTGAGCAGTTCTTC. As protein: CASSETSGRSEQFF.

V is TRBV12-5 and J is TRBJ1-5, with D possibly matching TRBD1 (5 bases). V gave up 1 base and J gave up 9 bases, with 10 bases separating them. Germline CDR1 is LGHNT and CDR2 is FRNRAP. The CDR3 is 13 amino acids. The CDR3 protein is CASGLGGVSPQHF. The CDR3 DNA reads TGTGCTAGTGGTTTGGGAGGGGTTTCGCCCCAGCATTTT.

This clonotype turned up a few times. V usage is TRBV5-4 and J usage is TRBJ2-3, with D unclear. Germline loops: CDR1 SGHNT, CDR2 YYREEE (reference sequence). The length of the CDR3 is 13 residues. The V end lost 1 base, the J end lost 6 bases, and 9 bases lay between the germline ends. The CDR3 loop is CASSLSSVDTQYF. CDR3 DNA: TGTGCCAGCAGCTTGAGCTCGGTCGATACGCAGTATTTT.

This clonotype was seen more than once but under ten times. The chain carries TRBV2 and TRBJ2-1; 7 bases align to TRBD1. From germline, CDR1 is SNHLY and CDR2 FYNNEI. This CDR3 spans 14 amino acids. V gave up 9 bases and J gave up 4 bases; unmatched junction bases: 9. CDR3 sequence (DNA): TGTGCCAGTCTCCGGGACAGCTCTTACAATGAGCAGTTCTTC. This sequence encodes CASLRDSSYNEQFF.

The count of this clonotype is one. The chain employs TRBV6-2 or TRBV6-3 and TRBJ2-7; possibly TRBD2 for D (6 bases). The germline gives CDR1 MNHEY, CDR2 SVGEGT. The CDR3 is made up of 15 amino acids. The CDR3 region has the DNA TGTGCCAGCAGTGGGGGGTACGGGCCCTCCTACGGGCAGTACGTC. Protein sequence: CASSGGYGPSYGQYV.

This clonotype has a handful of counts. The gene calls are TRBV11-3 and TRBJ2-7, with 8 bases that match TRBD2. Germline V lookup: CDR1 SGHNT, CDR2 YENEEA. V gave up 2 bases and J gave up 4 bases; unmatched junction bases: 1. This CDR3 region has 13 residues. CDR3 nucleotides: TGTGCCAGCAGCTTACTAGCGGGTTACGAGCAGTACGTC. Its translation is CASSLLAGYEQYV.

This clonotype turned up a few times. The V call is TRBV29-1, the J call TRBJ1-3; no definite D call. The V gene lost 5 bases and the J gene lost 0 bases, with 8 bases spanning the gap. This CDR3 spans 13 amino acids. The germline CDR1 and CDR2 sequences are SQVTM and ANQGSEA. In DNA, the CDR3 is TGCAGCGTTAAACAGAGCTCTGGAAACACCATATATTTT. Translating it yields CSVKQSSGNTIYF.